This TCR beta chain was sequenced in a study of human T cells and chemical hapten exposure. Time point given: patch test 1, 2 weeks after DPC sensitization. Sample treatment: therapeutic diphenylcyclopropenone sensitization with weekly scalp DPC. One entry per CDR3 protein results from TCRdb running MiXCR on the RACE reads. The sample carries 150,000 to 200,000 distinct CDR3 sequences, about a fifth recorded once. This clonotype has more than one count but fewer than ten. Sample: whole blood, taken in connection with sensitization to the hapten diphenylcyclopropenone (DPC). The sequence was obtained from a woman aged 50 to 65 with alopecia areata. Some clones in this sample may be carry-over from other donors' samples.

CDR3 DNA: TGTGCCACCCAGACAGGGACAAATTACAATGAGCAGTTCTTC. Translation gives CATQTGTNYNEQFF. V gene TRBV10-3 combines with J gene TRBJ2-1; 7 bases agree with TRBD1. V shed 10 bases and J 4 bases; nucleotides not matched to a gene: 10. The CDR3 runs 14 residues. The germline V gene has CDR1 ENHRY and CDR2 SYGVKD.